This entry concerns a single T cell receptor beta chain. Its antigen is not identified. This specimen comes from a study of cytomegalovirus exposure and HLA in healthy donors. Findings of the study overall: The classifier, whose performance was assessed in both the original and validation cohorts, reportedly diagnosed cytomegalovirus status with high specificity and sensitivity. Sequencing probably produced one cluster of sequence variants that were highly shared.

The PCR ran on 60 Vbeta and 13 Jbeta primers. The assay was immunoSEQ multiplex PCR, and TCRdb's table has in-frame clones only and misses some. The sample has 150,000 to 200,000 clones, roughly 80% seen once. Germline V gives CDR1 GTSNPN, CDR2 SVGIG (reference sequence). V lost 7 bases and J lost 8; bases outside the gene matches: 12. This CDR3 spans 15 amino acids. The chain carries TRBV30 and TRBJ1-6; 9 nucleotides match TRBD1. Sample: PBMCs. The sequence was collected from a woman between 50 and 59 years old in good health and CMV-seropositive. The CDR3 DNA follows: TGTGCCTATAAGGGACAGGGAAGGGGTGATTCACCCCTCCACTTT. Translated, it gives CAYKGQGRGDSPLHF.